The present entry profiles one TCR beta chain with its context. In the study's own analysis: Reference gene primer amplification in the assay estimated nucleated cell counts. Some clones are missing from TCRdb's copy, which holds only in-frame ones; the method was immunoSEQ multiplex PCR. V, J and clone size were drawn from that table, and D and trimming were deduced from the DNA. The sample consists of about 160,000 clones, about 80% of them appearing once. These data are taken from a study of blood T cell repertoires in COVID-19. Whole-study context: Material from acute and convalescent COVID-19 was sourced from the United States, Italy and Spain. Nucleic acid was either cDNA or gDNA, and it came from T cells, B-cell-depleted T cells, or PBMCs.

V shed 7 bases, J shed 2 bases, and the junction held 11 bases outside the gene matches. The CDR3 is 19 residues long. Germline lookup yields CDR1 SGDLS and CDR2 YYNGEE. The TCR was taken from a man in his 70s with acute or convalescent COVID-19. V usage is TRBV9 and J usage is TRBJ2-6; 14 bases align to TRBD2. The sequenced sample consisted of peripheral blood. DNA of the CDR3: TGTGCCAGCGGCGCCCGACTAGCGGGAGGGAACCCTGGGGCCAACGTCCTGACTTTC. Translating it yields CASGARLAGGNPGANVLTF.